This record looks at one T cell receptor (beta chain) sequence and its context. Its antigen is not identified. With 4 bases clipped from V and 7 bases from J, the junction kept 9 bases outside the gene matches. The CDR3 runs to 15 residues. Germline V CDR1 and CDR2: KGHSH, LQKENI. Reverse transcription of about 0.45 to 1 ug RNA used random hexamers. immunoSEQ multiplex PCR amplified TCR beta CDR3 across 54 Vbeta, 13 Jbeta. MiXCR was run by TCRdb on the immunoSEQ multiplex PCR reads, yielding one entry per CDR3 protein. This sample has some 400,000 distinct CDR3 sequences; 75% to 90% occur once, and the top ten carry about 0.1%. This sample is drawn from a study of CD8 T cells in Susac syndrome. Study results and caveats: The study admitted that it had a relatively small number of individuals in its TCR sequencing and HLA analysis.

TCR beta sequencing covered blood CD8+ and CD4+ T cells. The CD8+ and CD4+ T cells were isolated magnetically using a negative isolation approach, whereas the TEMRA cells were enriched by FACS. The genes are TRBV18 and TRBJ1-4; 7 bases are shared with TRBD1. This clonotype was obtained from a human donor with multiple sclerosis. Sequenced input: CD8+ T cells from PBMCs. The CDR3 here is CASSRQGPPGEKLFF. CDR3 nucleotide sequence: TGTGCCAGCTCACGACAGGGACCCCCGGGTGAAAAACTGTTTTTT.